The 13 T cell receptor beta chains given below trace back to one sample, sequenced in a study of OX40 agonist ivuxolimab in advanced cancers. Produced via immunoSEQ multiplex PCR; TCRdb's table is partial and in-frame only. The table lists approximately 88,000 clones, about 88% of them singletons. Sequences were derived from CD4+ or CD8+ T cells sorted from blood, sampled in a trial of the OX40 agonist ivuxolimab. The receptors shown here come from an adult with an advanced solid tumor such as melanoma, head and neck, liver or kidney cancer.

This clone was detected once. The chain recombines TRBV19 with TRBJ2-4, with 13 bases fitting TRBD2. This CDR3 is built from 16 residues. From germline, CDR1 is LNHDA and CDR2 SQIVND (reference sequence). V lost 9 bases to trimming and J lost 0 bases; unmatched junction nucleotides: 5. The CDR3 is CASGLAGDIAKNIQYF. The CDR3, as DNA: TGTGCCAGCGGACTAGCGGGGGATATAGCCAAAAACATTCAGTACTTC.

V and J are TRBV6-1 and TRBJ2-5, with D possibly TRBD2 on 6 matching bases. With the DNA end fitting TRBJ2-7 better, the J assignment may be wrong. The CDR3 sequence is 15 residues long. CDR1 is MNHNS, CDR2 SASEGT, per germline. Here the CDR3 reads CASSEAPGLAYEQYF. The CDR3 region has the DNA TGTGCCAGCAGTGAAGCTCCGGGACTGGCCTACGAGCAGTACTTC.

The chain couples TRBV6-1 to TRBJ1-2; TRBD1 matches 7 bases. In germline, CDR1 is MNHNS, CDR2 SASEGT. The CDR3 is made up of 12 amino acids. Losses at the gene ends were 6 bases for V and 7 bases for J; bases not matched to a gene: 5. In nucleotides, the CDR3 is TGTGCCAGCAGCCTAACAGGGGTTGGCTACACCTTC. Protein: CASSLTGVGYTF.

The chain recombines TRBV9 with TRBJ1-6, with D possibly being TRBD1 (5 bases). This CDR3 comprises 16 residues. From germline, CDR1 is SGDLS and CDR2 YYNGEE. The ends were cut back, 4 bases at V and 2 bases at J, with 13 bases in the middle. The DNA of the CDR3 is TGTGCCAGCAGCTCCCCCTCGGGGCCCTATAATTCACCCCTCCACTTT. As protein: CASSSPSGPYNSPLHF. The entire variable domain, with the rest obtained from reference TRBV9 and TRBJ1-6, is as follows: DSGVTQTPKHLITATGQRVTLRCSPRSGDLSVYWYQQSLDQGLQFLIQYYNGEERAKGNILERFSAQQFPDLHSELNLSSLELGDSALYFCASSSPSGPYNSPLHFGNGTRLTVT.

The chain joins TRBV2 to TRBJ2-3; D unclear. Germline V gives CDR1 SNHLY, CDR2 FYNNEI. This CDR3 is built from 14 residues. The V gene lost 8 bases and the J gene lost 1 base, with 13 bases spanning the gap. As DNA, the CDR3 is TGTGCCAGCTCCGGGTTACCGGGCACAGATACGCAGTATTTT. Its translation is CASSGLPGTDTQYF.

This chain links TRBV10-3 with TRBJ1-1, with no clear D. The CDR3 runs to 13 residues. Trimming left V 11 bases short and J 1 base short, with 14 bases between. Germline V gene lookup returns CDR1 ENHRY and CDR2 SYGVKD. This CDR3 is CAVAQAPNTEAFF. CDR3 nucleotides: TGTGCCGTCGCTCAAGCACCGAACACTGAAGCTTTCTTT.

The chain carries TRBV7-2 and TRBJ2-7, with D uncertain. This CDR3 contains 14 residues. Per germline, CDR1 SGHTA and CDR2 FQGNSA. V dropped 1 base and J dropped 1 base, with 8 bases sitting between them. CDR3 sequence (DNA): TGTGCCAGCAGCTTAGATCTGGGTTCCTACGAGCAGTACTTC. Its translation: CASSLDLGSYEQYF.

The V call is TRBV5-1, the J call TRBJ2-5; 10 bases are shared with TRBD1. There are 17 residues in the CDR3. The V gene's germline CDR1 is SGHRS and CDR2 YFSETQ. J lost 1 base, V lost 0 bases, and 6 bases had no gene match. As DNA, the CDR3 is TGCGCCAGCAGCTTGGGTACGGGACAGGGGTTCCAAGAGACCCAGTACTTC. Its protein is CASSLGTGQGFQETQYF.

This clone occurred once. The chain joins TRBV29-1 to TRBJ2-3; D is unclear. The V gene's germline CDR1 is SQVTM and CDR2 ANQGSEA. The CDR3 is made up of 11 amino acids. The ends were cut back, 6 bases at V and 5 bases at J, with 9 bases in the middle. CDR3 protein: CSVGWEDTQYF. In nucleotides, the CDR3 is TGCAGCGTAGGGTGGGAAGATACGCAGTATTTT.

V is TRBV6-5 and J is TRBJ1-1, with unresolved D. Germline values: CDR1 MNHEY, CDR2 SVGAGI. With 1 base removed from V and 1 base from J, the gap between germline ends came to 10 bases. CDR3 length: 15 amino acids. The CDR3 DNA sequence: TGTGCCAGCAGTTACTTTCCAGCCCCGAACACTGAAGCTTTCTTT. Amino acid sequence: CASSYFPAPNTEAFF.

As regards this clone: Other DNA sequences in the same sample also yield this CDR3. The V gene is TRBV7-2, the J gene TRBJ1-6; no definite D call. Trimming shortened V by 2 bases and J by 0 bases, and 2 bases separated the two germline ends. The CDR3 extends over 14 amino acids. Germline V gives CDR1 SGHTA, CDR2 FQGNSA. The CDR3 DNA follows: TGTGCCAGCAGCTTATCCTCCTATAATTCACCCCTCCACTTT. This codes for CASSLSSYNSPLHF.

The chain links TRBV6-6 to TRBJ2-1; D unresolved. The V and J ends lost 0 bases and 9 bases respectively, with 3 bases between them. CDR3 length equals 11 residues. In germline, CDR1 is MNHNY, CDR2 SVGAGI (reference sequence). The CDR3 region has the DNA TGTGCCAGCAGTTACTCGAGTGAGCAGTTCTTC. This encodes CASSYSSEQFF.

This chain links TRBV6-6 with TRBJ1-2; D is unclear. Germline CDR1 is MNHNY and CDR2 is SVGAGI (reference sequence). The CDR3 length is 11 residues. The germline V and J ends were trimmed by 5 bases and 2 bases, with 3 bases remaining between them. DNA for the CDR3: TGTGCCAGCAGTAACAACTATGGCTACACCTTC. Its translation is CASSNNYGYTF.